This T cell receptor beta chain was identified in a study of T cells in Graves' hyperthyroidism and ophthalmopathy. Across the study: Pretreatment peripheral blood was obtained at initial diagnosis.

Regions amplified from RNA transcripts were the TCR beta CDR3 regions. The HTBI primer set drove a first-round RT-PCR of the TCR CDR3. TCRdb re-called the multiplex PCR reads through MiXCR, storing one row per CDR3 protein. Here the sample spans fewer than 800,000 distinct CDR3 sequences, about a sixth being singletons. Germline V lookup: CDR1 SEHNR, CDR2 FQNEAQ (reference sequence). This CDR3 has 15 amino acids. V lost 7 bases, J lost 3 bases, and 9 bases stayed unmatched. Of note for this clonotype: Its target is unknown.

Lactation, pregnancy, other autoimmune disease or uncontrolled infection led to exclusion of patients. Orbital computed tomography and thyroid ultrasound, together with serum TRAb and thyroxine and clinical symptoms, were used for diagnoses. Study-level points and caveats: Blood also showed most of the thyroid clonotypes that were expanded above 0.001.

This sequence was found in a man younger than 30 with Graves' hyperthyroidism. The chain is built from TRBV7-9 and TRBJ2-7; 10 nucleotides align to TRBD1. Sequencing input: blood. The CDR3 nucleotides read TGTGCCAGCACCCAGCAGGGACAGGGGAGCTACGAGCAGTACTTC. It specifies CASTQQGQGSYEQYF. Complete variable domain (other parts from reference TRBV7-9 and TRBJ2-7): DTGVSQNPRHKITKRGQNVTFRCDPISEHNRLYWYRQTLGQGPEFLTYFQNEAQLEKSRLLSDRFSAERPKGSFSTLEIQRTEQGDSAMYLCASTQQGQGSYEQYFGPGTRLTVT.